This TCR beta chain was observed in a study of cytotoxic CD8 clonotypes in ibrutinib-treated CLL. Study background: Investigators reported 25 or so partial and 2 complete responses; after median approximately 63 months, roughly 15 patients remained remitted and roughly twelve progressed.

For this clone: What it binds is not known.

Broader study findings: Patients showed higher baseline clonality than age-matched healthy donors, and it tracked circulating CD8+ T-cell counts. Public clonotypes, found uncommonly, either contracted or stayed stable on treatment.

TCRdb's copy holds only in-frame clones and misses some; the assay was immunoSEQ multiplex PCR. The table has 150,000 or so clones, approximately 91% seen once. Trimming removed 8 bases at V and 3 bases at J, with 10 bases between. Germline lookup yields CDR1 MNHNS and CDR2 SASEGT. The CDR3 has 13 amino acids. The sample consisted of PBMCs, taken at disease progression, from a patient treated with ibrutinib. The receptor was derived from a human donor with chronic lymphocytic leukemia. The chain recombines TRBV6-1 with TRBJ1-4; weak D call: TRBD1 (5 bases). The CDR3 loop is CASVGGANEKLFF. The CDR3 DNA reads as TGTGCCAGCGTTGGGGGAGCTAATGAAAAACTGTTTTTT.